These 19 T cell receptor beta chains came from one sample sequenced in a study of early T cells in non-severe SARS-CoV-2 infection. TCRdb reanalysed the 5' RACE reads using MiXCR and keeps one entry per CDR3 protein. The repertoire has tens of thousands of distinct CDR3 sequences, approximately 6.2% of them found once; the top ten carry roughly 8.2%. The material sequenced was whole blood, taken at baseline. These receptors were taken from an adult who was a healthcare worker with PCR-confirmed SARS-CoV-2 infection or an uninfected control (not recorded which).

The rearrangement uses TRBV10-1 and TRBJ2-5, with D uncertain. CDR3 length: 17 amino acids. Germline-derived CDR1 and CDR2 are WNHNN and SYGVQD (reference sequence). The ends were cut back, 0 bases at V and 1 base at J, with 15 bases in the middle. CDR3 amino acids: CASSESRLGGPQETQYF. The CDR3 nucleotides are TGCGCCAGCAGTGAGTCTCGGTTAGGCGGTCCCCAAGAGACCCAGTACTTC.

Comment on this clonotype: A read error is possible here, since a much larger clone lies one base away. This rearrangement joins TRBV12-3 or TRBV12-4 to TRBJ2-1; D is possibly TRBD1 or TRBD2 (6 bases each). V lost 6 bases, J lost 11 bases, and 17 bases lay in between. The CDR3 has 13 residues. This chain's CDR3 is CASSPATGAQQFF. The CDR3 nucleotides read TGTGCCAGCAGCCCCGCGACGGGGGCTCAGCAGTTCTTC.

The chain has TRBV6-6 and TRBJ1-1; possible D gene TRBD1, 5 bases. Germline loops: CDR1 MNHNY, CDR2 SVGAGI (reference sequence). The CDR3 has 12 amino acids. Trimming took 2 bases from V and 5 from J, leaving 6 bases between them. This CDR3 is CASSYAGTEAFF. The CDR3 DNA sequence: TGTGCCAGCAGTTACGCAGGGACTGAAGCTTTCTTT.

About this clonotype: A read error may explain this, as a much larger clone is one base away. The chain carries TRBV12-3 or TRBV12-4 and TRBJ2-1, with D unclear. The CDR3 contains 15 residues. The CDR3 here is CANSSGPWGYNEQFF. The CDR3 DNA reads TGTGCCAACAGTTCAGGACCATGGGGCTACAATGAGCAGTTCTTC.

This clonotype occurred many times. The chain joins TRBV5-4 to TRBJ1-6; D is uncertain. The length of the CDR3 is 15 residues. Trimming stripped 0 bases from V and 7 bases from J, with 11 bases between. Germline lookup yields CDR1 SGHNT and CDR2 YYREEE (reference sequence). The CDR3 DNA is TGTGCCAGCAGCTTGGCCGTCGTGGGAAATTCACCCCTCCACTTT. It encodes CASSLAVVGNSPLHF. The full variable domain, its missing parts supplied by reference TRBV5-4 and TRBJ1-6, is ETGVTQSPTHLIKTRGQQVTLRCSSQSGHNTVSWYQQALGQGPQFIFQYYREEENGRGNFPPRFSGLQFPNYSSELNVNALELDDSALYLCASSLAVVGNSPLHFGNGTRLTVT.

This clonotype has a count of ten or more. CDR3 sequence (DNA): TGTGCCAGCAGCCCCTGGGGGGCGAACACTGAAGCTTTCTTT. This sequence encodes CASSPWGANTEAFF. This chain uses TRBV14 with TRBJ1-1; TRBD1 might be the D (6 bases). V was trimmed by 4 bases and J by 1 base, leaving 10 bases between them. Germline values: CDR1 SGHDN, CDR2 FVKESK. CDR3 length: 14 amino acids.

This clonotype was detected ten times or more. The chain joins TRBV27 to TRBJ1-1, with a tentative D call TRBD1 (5 bases). The CDR3 has 13 amino acids. V was clipped by 4 bases and J by 3 bases, with 9 bases between them. The germline gives CDR1 MNHEY, CDR2 SMNVEV (reference sequence). CDR3 DNA: TGTGCCAGCAGTTGGGCGGGGGACACTGAAGCTTTCTTT. It encodes CASSWAGDTEAFF.

The table lists this clonotype with many counts. The chain carries TRBV12-3 or TRBV12-4 and TRBJ2-2, with 7 bases fitting TRBD1. The CDR3 loop spans 13 amino acids. Unmatched junction bases numbered 4, after V lost 6 bases and J lost 6 bases. CDR3 nucleotides: TGTGCCAGCAGACTGCAGGGGGCCGGGGAGCTGTTTTTT. This gives the protein CASRLQGAGELFF.

The chain has TRBV7-2 and TRBJ1-4; 9 nucleotides align to TRBD1. Germline loops: CDR1 SGHTA, CDR2 FQGNSA. Unmatched junction bases numbered 7, after V lost 1 base and J lost 7 bases. This CDR3 comprises 16 residues. The CDR3 here is CASSLVGTGMGEKLFF. The CDR3 DNA reads as TGTGCCAGCAGCTTAGTTGGGACAGGGATGGGTGAAAAACTGTTTTTT.

This clonotype appeared many times. The chain is built from TRBV7-6 and TRBJ2-5; TRBD2 is a possible D gene (6 bases). CDR1 is SGHVS and CDR2 is FNYEAQ in the germline V gene. CDR3 length equals 16 residues. V was clipped by 1 base and J by 2 bases, with 14 bases between them. The CDR3: CASSLGIGGRQETQYF. In DNA, the CDR3 is TGTGCCAGCAGCTTAGGCATCGGGGGAAGACAAGAGACCCAGTACTTC.

This chain joins TRBV30 and TRBJ1-1; no clear D gene. Trimming shortened V by 3 bases and J by 0 bases, and 8 bases separated the two germline ends. Germline V lookup: CDR1 GTSNPN, CDR2 SVGIG (reference sequence). The CDR3 sequence is 13 residues long. CDR3 amino acids: CAWRGFVNTEAFF. CDR3 in DNA: TGTGCCTGGAGGGGCTTTGTGAACACTGAAGCTTTCTTT.

This clonotype was seen repeatedly, ten times or more. The V call is TRBV28, the J call TRBJ2-7; 7 nucleotides match TRBD1. There are 14 residues in the CDR3. J was trimmed by 1 base and V by 6 bases; bases with no gene match: 6. The germline CDR1 and CDR2 sequences are MDHEN and SYDVKM. In nucleotides, the CDR3 is TGTGCCAGCAGGGCACCGGGACAGTCCTACGAGCAGTACTTC. It translates to CASRAPGQSYEQYF.

This clonotype was seen at least ten times. The V and J genes are TRBV18 and TRBJ1-1, with a weak D call TRBD1 (6 bases). The CDR3 sequence is 14 residues long. Germline loops: CDR1 KGHSH, CDR2 LQKENI. Trimming pared 3 bases from V and 5 bases from J, leaving 13 bases between. CDR3 nucleotides: TGTGCCAGCTCACCGCAGGGGTCGAGGACTGAAGCTTTCTTT. It translates to CASSPQGSRTEAFF.

The V gene is TRBV20-1, the J gene TRBJ1-2, with TRBD1 as a possible D gene (5 bases). Per germline, CDR1 DFQATT and CDR2 SNEGSKA (reference sequence). Trimming removed 0 bases at V and 8 bases at J, with 13 bases between. This CDR3 contains 13 residues. The CDR3 spells CSAREGPYGGYTF. DNA for the CDR3: TGCAGTGCTAGAGAGGGGCCCTACGGGGGCTACACCTTC.

This clonotype showed up many times. V usage is TRBV29-1 and J usage is TRBJ2-1; no firm D call. Germline CDR1 is SQVTM and CDR2 is ANQGSEA. Deletions cut 7 bases from V and 0 bases from J, with 13 bases between. This CDR3 comprises 14 residues. The CDR3 nucleotides are TGCAGCGGAACTTCCCGGAGCTCCTACAATGAGCAGTTCTTC. Translation: CSGTSRSSYNEQFF.

There are many counts of this clonotype. The chain carries TRBV28 and TRBJ2-1; D tentatively reads TRBD1 or TRBD2 (5 bases each). Per germline, CDR1 MDHEN and CDR2 SYDVKM. The CDR3 covers 11 residues. V was cut by 6 bases and J by 12 bases, with 12 bases left in between. The chain's CDR3 is CASRGTLGQFF. CDR3 in DNA: TGTGCCAGCAGAGGGACCTTAGGGCAGTTCTTC.

The sample holds many counts of this clonotype. The chain employs TRBV11-2 and TRBJ2-7; D not certain. This CDR3 is 17 amino acids long. V lost 0 bases, J lost 0 bases, and 15 bases lay in between. The germline V gene has CDR1 SGHAT and CDR2 FQNNGV. The CDR3 region is CASSLEARFYFSYEQYF. CDR3 nucleotide sequence: TGTGCCAGCAGCTTAGAGGCCCGTTTCTATTTCTCCTACGAGCAGTACTTC.

This clonotype was picked up many times. The chain couples TRBV12-3 or TRBV12-4 to TRBJ1-3; 7 bases agree with TRBD1. Germline trimming cut 6 bases from V and 0 bases from J; bases unmatched to any gene: 8. CDR3 size: 16 residues. CDR3 in amino acids: CASSHRGGGSGNTIYF. The CDR3 region has the DNA TGTGCCAGCAGCCATAGAGGGGGCGGCTCTGGAAACACCATATATTTT.

This clonotype was seen at least ten times. The chain has TRBV6-4 and TRBJ2-1; 9 bases match TRBD1. The germline gives CDR1 MRHNA, CDR2 SNTAGT. Unmatched junction bases numbered 11, after V lost 5 bases and J lost 6 bases. The CDR3 has 16 residues. The chain's CDR3 is CASSLQGATQFNEQFF. CDR3 sequence (DNA): TGTGCCAGCAGTCTACAGGGGGCTACTCAATTCAATGAGCAGTTCTTC.